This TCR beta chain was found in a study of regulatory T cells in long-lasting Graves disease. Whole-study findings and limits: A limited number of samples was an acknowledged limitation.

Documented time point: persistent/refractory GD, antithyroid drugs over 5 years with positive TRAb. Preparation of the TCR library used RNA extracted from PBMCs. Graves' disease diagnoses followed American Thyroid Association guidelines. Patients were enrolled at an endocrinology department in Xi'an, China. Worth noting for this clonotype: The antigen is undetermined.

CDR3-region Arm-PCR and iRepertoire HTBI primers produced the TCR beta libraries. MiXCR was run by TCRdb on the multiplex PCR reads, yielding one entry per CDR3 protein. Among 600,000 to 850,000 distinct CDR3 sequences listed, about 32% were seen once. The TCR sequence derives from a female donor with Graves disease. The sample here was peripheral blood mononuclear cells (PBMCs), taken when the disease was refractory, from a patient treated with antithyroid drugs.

Here the CDR3 DNA reads TGTGCCAGCAGCCAAGATGGATTTGGGCTAGTGGTGGAGACCCAGTACTTC. Translating it yields CASSQDGFGLVVETQYF. V usage is TRBV3-1 and J usage is TRBJ2-5; no firm D call. CDR3 length equals 17 residues. V lost 0 bases and J lost 5, with 19 bases in between. Germline V gene data show CDR1 as LGHDT and CDR2 as YNNKEL (reference sequence).